The 3 T cell receptor beta chains below come from one sample, sequenced in a study of T cell changes during pregnancy in multiple sclerosis. The data were produced by immunoSEQ multiplex PCR, yet TCRdb's version contains in-frame clones alone and is incomplete. The repertoire holds over 80,000 clones, with about 94% as singletons. The input for sequencing was peripheral blood, taken in the third trimester of pregnancy. These receptors all stem from a female donor in good health, enrolled as a control in a pregnancy study.

CDR3 sequence reads: CASSLIGRTGARTDTQYF. As DNA, the CDR3 is TGTGCCAGCAGTTTAATAGGCCGGACAGGGGCACGGACAGATACGCAGTATTTT. The genes are TRBV27 and TRBJ2-3, with 9 bases that match TRBD1. Per germline, CDR1 MNHEY and CDR2 SMNVEV (reference sequence). This CDR3 contains 18 residues. The junction had 12 bases not matched to a gene; V was cut back by 2 bases and J by 3 bases.

The chain recombines TRBV7-9 with TRBJ2-1, with a tentative D call TRBD2 (6 bases). This CDR3 comprises 11 residues. V was cut by 3 bases and J by 9 bases, with 6 bases left in between. Germline lookup yields CDR1 SEHNR and CDR2 FQNEAQ (reference sequence). Written as DNA, the CDR3 is TGTGCCAGCAGCTTTAGCGGTGAGCAGTTCTTC. It yields the protein CASSFSGEQFF.

V and J are TRBV13 and TRBJ2-5; the D gene is possibly TRBD1 (6 bases). Germline V gene sequence: CDR1 PRHDT, CDR2 FYEKMQ (reference sequence). The CDR3 extends over 15 amino acids. Trimming removed 2 bases at V and 2 bases at J, with 12 bases between. CDR3 region: CASSLIRDTQETQYF. The CDR3 region has the DNA TGTGCCAGCAGCTTAATCCGGGACACTCAAGAGACCCAGTACTTC.